The source of this TCR beta chain is a study of control samples from healthy donors and cancer patients. Repertoires were generated with immunoSEQ multiplex PCR, while TCRdb's copy carries only in-frame clones and drops some. Of about 65,000 clones in the sample, 90% were seen once. With 1 base clipped from V and 7 bases from J, the junction kept 4 bases outside the gene matches. This CDR3 has 14 amino acids. Germline V gives CDR1 SGHAT, CDR2 FQNNGV. The sequence derives from a woman in her forties or fifties with colorectal cancer. The sample comprised PBMCs. This sequence joins TRBV11-2 and TRBJ2-4; TRBD1 matches 7 bases. The CDR3 is CASSLVATGNIQYF. The CDR3 coding sequence is TGTGCCAGCAGCTTAGTCGCGACAGGGAACATTCAGTACTTC.